This passage covers 23 T cell receptor beta chains from one sample sequenced in a study of T cells expressing NK-cell markers. TCRdb reprocessed the 5' RACE reads and reports one entry per CDR3 protein, with no DNA. The sample table includes about 260,000 distinct CDR3 sequences. Sequencing was carried out using blood T cells: a sorted CD56 or NKG2C T cell subset, CD4+ or CD8+ T cells, or bulk PBMC T cells (not recorded which). The receptor set was obtained from a woman aged 18 to 69 in good health.

This chain uses TRBV5-4 with TRBJ1-3. The germline V gene has CDR1 SGHNT and CDR2 YYREEE (reference sequence). The CDR3 contains 14 residues. The CDR3 sequence is CASSLTGTGNTIYF.

This rearrangement joins TRBV9 to TRBJ2-1; the D gene TCRdb calls, TRBD1, cannot be checked with no DNA. The CDR3 has 14 residues. Looked up from germline, CDR1 is SGDLS and CDR2 is YYNGEE. The CDR3 sequence is CASSVEQGYNEQFF.

J is TRBJ2-3 and V is TRBV5-1; with no DNA, the TCRdb D assignment of TRBD1 cannot be verified. Germline V gives CDR1 SGHRS, CDR2 YFSETQ. This CDR3 has 15 amino acids. The CDR3 sequence is CASSLGQLSTDTQYF.

The chain uses TRBV7-9 and TRBJ2-7. This CDR3 has 14 amino acids. The germline V gene has CDR1 SEHNR and CDR2 FQNEAQ (reference sequence). The CDR3 is CASSPGDGKYEQYF.

The J gene is TRBJ2-2, the V gene TRBV11-2; TCRdb picks TRBD1, but there is no DNA to check that call. This CDR3 has 15 residues. Germline CDR1 is SGHAT and CDR2 is FQNNGV. The chain's CDR3 is CASSPGISNTGELFF. The full variable domain, with the rest looked up from reference TRBV11-2 and TRBJ2-2, is EAGVAQSPRYKIIEKRQSVAFWCNPISGHATLYWYQQILGQGPKLLIQFQNNGVVDDSQLPKDRFSAERLKGVDSTLKIQPAKLEDSAVYLCASSPGISNTGELFFGEGSRLTVL.

The V gene is TRBV6-1, the J gene TRBJ1-5; lacking DNA, the TRBD1 call made by TCRdb goes unchecked. This CDR3 contains 14 residues. The germline V gene encodes CDR1 MNHNS and CDR2 SASEGT. The CDR3 reads CASRPYRGQGPQHF.

V and J are TRBV20-1 and TRBJ2-7. Germline CDR1 is DFQATT and CDR2 is SNEGSKA (reference sequence). The CDR3 runs 13 residues. CDR3 amino acids: CSARADISDEQYF.

The chain links TRBV5-6 to TRBJ1-1; with no DNA, the TCRdb D assignment of TRBD1 cannot be verified. Per germline, CDR1 SGHDT and CDR2 YYEEEE. This CDR3 has 15 amino acids. Here the CDR3 reads CASSAGTGKSTEAFF.

This chain uses TRBV20-1 with TRBJ2-3; TCRdb's assignment of TRBD2 cannot be checked, as there is no DNA. The CDR3 spans 15 residues. From germline, CDR1 is DFQATT and CDR2 SNEGSKA (reference sequence). The CDR3 region is CSARFSGVAADTQYF.

The chain uses TRBV28 and TRBJ1-1; TCRdb reports TRBD1, a call that lacks DNA to check it against. The CDR3 has 15 amino acids. The germline V gene has CDR1 MDHEN and CDR2 SYDVKM. The CDR3 spells CASSVRGSMDTEAFF.

V usage is TRBV12-3 or TRBV12-4 and J usage is TRBJ1-2; TCRdb selects TRBD1, and the lack of DNA leaves this call unchecked. The CDR3 length is 13 residues. CDR3 sequence reads: CASSLADRDGYTF.

The CDR3 is CASSLQGQPNTIYF. The V call is TRBV9, the J call TRBJ1-3; the D call from TCRdb, TRBD1, cannot be confirmed without DNA. This CDR3 is built from 14 residues. Germline V gene data show CDR1 as SGDLS and CDR2 as YYNGEE.

V usage is TRBV7-9 and J usage is TRBJ1-5; no DNA is available, so the TRBD1 call from TCRdb remains unchecked. Germline lookup yields CDR1 SEHNR and CDR2 FQNEAQ (reference sequence). The length of the CDR3 is 15 residues. CDR3 in amino acids: CASSKGTASNQPQHF.

J is TRBJ1-1 and V is TRBV7-9. Germline V gives CDR1 SEHNR, CDR2 FQNEAQ (reference sequence). There are 15 residues in the CDR3. The CDR3 loop is CASSLIGTMNTEAFF.

CDR3 amino acids: CSARGSGRAVGAQYF. V usage is TRBV20-1 and J usage is TRBJ2-3; TCRdb calls TRBD2, which cannot be checked without DNA. CDR1 is DFQATT and CDR2 is SNEGSKA in the germline V gene (reference sequence). There are 15 residues in the CDR3.

The V gene is TRBV12-3 or TRBV12-4, the J gene TRBJ2-7; the D call of TRBD1 rests on TCRdb alone, since no DNA is present to check it. This CDR3 contains 13 residues. CDR3 in amino acids: CASRGTASYEQYF.

The rearrangement links TRBV5-6 to TRBJ2-1. The CDR3 spans 15 residues. CDR1 is SGHDT and CDR2 is YYEEEE in the germline V gene. CDR3: CASSSWPGWNNEQFF.

The chain couples TRBV27 to TRBJ2-1; the TRBD1 assignment by TCRdb is unverifiable without DNA. Germline CDR1 MNHEY, CDR2 SMNVEV (reference sequence). The CDR3 extends over 16 amino acids. The CDR3 region is CASSLLPGQGLGEQFF.

The rearrangement joins TRBV7-2 to TRBJ1-2; TCRdb calls TRBD1, which cannot be checked without DNA. The CDR3 length is 16 residues. CDR1 and CDR2 from the germline V gene are SGHTA and FQGNSA. CDR3 loop: CASSLAAGATNYGYTF. Supplemented by reference TRBV7-2 and TRBJ1-2, the full variable domain reads GAGVSQSPSNKVTEKGKDVELRCDPISGHTALYWYRQSLGQGLEFLIYFQGNSAPDKSGLPSDRFSAERTGGSVSTLTIQRTQQEDSAVYLCASSLAAGATNYGYTFGSGTRLTVV.

The rearrangement joins TRBV6-5 to TRBJ1-5; TCRdb's D call, TRBD1, is unchecked because there is no DNA. This CDR3 is built from 15 residues. Per the germline V gene, CDR1 is MNHEY and CDR2 is SVGAGI. CDR3 loop: CASSSGQHSNQPQHF.

The V gene is TRBV15, the J gene TRBJ2-1. The length of the CDR3 is 14 residues. Germline V gene data show CDR1 as LNHNV and CDR2 as YYDKDF (reference sequence). CDR3 amino acids: CATSRDPGNNEQFF.

The chain employs TRBV6-6 and TRBJ1-6; TCRdb returns TRBD1, unconfirmable since there is no DNA. The germline V gene has CDR1 MNHNY and CDR2 SVGAGI (reference sequence). The CDR3 covers 13 residues. The CDR3 loop is CASRAGQGLLLHF.

V gene TRBV27 combines with J gene TRBJ1-1; there is no DNA to check the TCRdb D call of TRBD1. CDR3 length: 13 residues. CDR1 is MNHEY, CDR2 SMNVEV, per germline (reference sequence). CDR3 loop: CATQGKRNTEAFF.